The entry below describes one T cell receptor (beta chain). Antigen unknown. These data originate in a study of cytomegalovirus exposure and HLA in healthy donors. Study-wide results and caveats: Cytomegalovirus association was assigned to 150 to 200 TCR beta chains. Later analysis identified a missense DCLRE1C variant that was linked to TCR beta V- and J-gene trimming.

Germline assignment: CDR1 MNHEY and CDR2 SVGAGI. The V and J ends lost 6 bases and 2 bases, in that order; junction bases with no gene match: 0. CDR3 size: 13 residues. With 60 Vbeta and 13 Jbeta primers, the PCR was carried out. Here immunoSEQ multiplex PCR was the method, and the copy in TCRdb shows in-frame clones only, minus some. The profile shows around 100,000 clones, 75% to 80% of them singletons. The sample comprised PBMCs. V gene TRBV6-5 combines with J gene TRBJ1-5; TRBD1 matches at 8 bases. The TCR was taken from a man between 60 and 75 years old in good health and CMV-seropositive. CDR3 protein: CASRTGGNQPQHF. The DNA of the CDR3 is TGTGCCAGCAGGACAGGGGGCAATCAGCCCCAGCATTTT.